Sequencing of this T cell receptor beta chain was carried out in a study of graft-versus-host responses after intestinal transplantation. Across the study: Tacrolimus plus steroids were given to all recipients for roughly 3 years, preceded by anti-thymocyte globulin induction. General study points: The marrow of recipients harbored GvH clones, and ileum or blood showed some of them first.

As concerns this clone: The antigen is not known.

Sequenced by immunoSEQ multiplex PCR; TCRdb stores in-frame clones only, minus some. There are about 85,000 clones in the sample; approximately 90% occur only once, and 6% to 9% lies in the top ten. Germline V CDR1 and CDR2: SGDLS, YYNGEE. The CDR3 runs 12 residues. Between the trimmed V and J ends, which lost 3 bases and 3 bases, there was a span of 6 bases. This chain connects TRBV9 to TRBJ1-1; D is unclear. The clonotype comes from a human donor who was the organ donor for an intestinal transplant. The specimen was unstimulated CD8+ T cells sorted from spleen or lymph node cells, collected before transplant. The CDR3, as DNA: TGTGCCAGCAGCGGAGATTACACTGAAGCTTTCTTT. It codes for CASSGDYTEAFF.